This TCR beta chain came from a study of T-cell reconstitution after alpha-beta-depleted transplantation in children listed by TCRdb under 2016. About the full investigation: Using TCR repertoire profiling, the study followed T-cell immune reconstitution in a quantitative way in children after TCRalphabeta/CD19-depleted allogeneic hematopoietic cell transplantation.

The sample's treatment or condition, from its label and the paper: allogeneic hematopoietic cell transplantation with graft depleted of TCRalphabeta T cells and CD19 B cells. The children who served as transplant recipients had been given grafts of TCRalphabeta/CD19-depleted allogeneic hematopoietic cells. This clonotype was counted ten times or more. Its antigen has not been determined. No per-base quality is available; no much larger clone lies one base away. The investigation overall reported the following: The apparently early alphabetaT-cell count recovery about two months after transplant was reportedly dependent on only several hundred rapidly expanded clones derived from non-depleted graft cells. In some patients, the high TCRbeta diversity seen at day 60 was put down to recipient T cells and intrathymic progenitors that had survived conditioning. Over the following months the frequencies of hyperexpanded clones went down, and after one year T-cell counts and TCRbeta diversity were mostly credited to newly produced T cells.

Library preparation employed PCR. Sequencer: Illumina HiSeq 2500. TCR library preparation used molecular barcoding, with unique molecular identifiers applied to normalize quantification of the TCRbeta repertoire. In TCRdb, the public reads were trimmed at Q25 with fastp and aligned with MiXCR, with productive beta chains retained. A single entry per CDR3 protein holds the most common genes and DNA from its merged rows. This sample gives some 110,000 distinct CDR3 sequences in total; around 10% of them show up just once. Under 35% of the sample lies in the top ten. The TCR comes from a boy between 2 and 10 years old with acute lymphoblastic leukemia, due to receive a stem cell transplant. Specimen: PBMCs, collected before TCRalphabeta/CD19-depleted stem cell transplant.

In nucleotides, the sequence is TGTGCCAGCAGCGGAGCTTGGCTGGCGCAGTATTTT. The encoded protein is CASSGAWLAQYF. The V and J genes are TRBV7-9 and TRBJ2-3; no D gene can be assigned with confidence. The germline V gene (reference sequence) gives CDR1 as SEHNR and CDR2 as FQNEAQ. The CDR3 goes from the cysteine to the phenylalanine over 12 residues. Just CDR3 DNA is preserved here, 36 bases in frame from base 1. V is pared back by 5 bases and J by 10 bases, with 13 bases lying between the germline termini.